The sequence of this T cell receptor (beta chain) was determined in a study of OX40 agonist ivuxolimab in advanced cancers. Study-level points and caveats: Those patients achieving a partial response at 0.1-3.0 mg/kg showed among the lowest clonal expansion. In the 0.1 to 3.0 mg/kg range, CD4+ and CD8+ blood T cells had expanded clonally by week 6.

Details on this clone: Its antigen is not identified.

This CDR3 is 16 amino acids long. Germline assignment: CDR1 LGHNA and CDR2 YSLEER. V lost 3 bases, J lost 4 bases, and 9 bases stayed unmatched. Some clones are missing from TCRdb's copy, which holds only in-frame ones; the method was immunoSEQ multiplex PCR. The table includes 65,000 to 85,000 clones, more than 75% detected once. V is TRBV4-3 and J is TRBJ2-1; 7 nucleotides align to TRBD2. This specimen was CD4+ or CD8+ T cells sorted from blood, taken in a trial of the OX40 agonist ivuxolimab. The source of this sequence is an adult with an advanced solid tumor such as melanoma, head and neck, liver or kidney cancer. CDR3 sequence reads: CASSQTAGRGYNEQFF. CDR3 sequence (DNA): TGCGCCAGCAGCCAGACAGCAGGGCGGGGGTACAATGAGCAGTTCTTC.